The 14 T cell receptor beta chains below all came from one sample that was sequenced in a study of cytomegalovirus exposure and HLA in healthy donors. This PCR relied on a set of 60 Vbeta primers and 13 Jbeta primers. Assay used: immunoSEQ multiplex PCR; TCRdb lists only in-frame clones, some missing. The sample consists of about 190,000 clones, about four fifths of them appearing once. Material: PBMCs. The receptors were sampled from a male donor in good health and CMV-seronegative.

This rearrangement joins TRBV28 to TRBJ2-5; maybe TRBD1 (7 bases). Per germline, CDR1 MDHEN and CDR2 SYDVKM. The CDR3 runs 15 residues. The V end was cut by 4 bases, the J end by 5 bases, with 17 bases between. CDR3 in DNA: TGTGCCAGCAGTTCCCCAGGGGGGATATTTGAGACCCAGTACTTC. It codes for CASSSPGGIFETQYF.

The chain employs TRBV28 and TRBJ2-1, with 7 nucleotides matching TRBD2. CDR3 size: 16 residues. Trimming at V came to 2 bases and at J to 2 bases, leaving 6 bases not matched to a gene. Germline V lookup: CDR1 MDHEN, CDR2 SYDVKM. The CDR3 here is CASSLRTSGTYNEQFF. The CDR3 nucleotides read TGTGCCAGCAGTTTACGGACCAGCGGGACCTACAATGAGCAGTTCTTC.

The CDR3: CASSPRTSGTRGDEQFF. The CDR3 nucleotides read TGTGCCAGCAGCCCTCGGACTAGCGGGACAAGAGGCGATGAGCAGTTCTTC. This chain joins TRBV7-9 and TRBJ2-1; 12 nucleotides match TRBD2. CDR1 is SEHNR, CDR2 FQNEAQ, per germline (reference sequence). With V trimmed by 5 bases and J by 8 bases, 13 bases remained unmatched. The CDR3 has 17 residues.

This chain joins TRBV27 and TRBJ1-1, with TRBD1 matching 7 bases. J gave up 6 bases and V 8 bases, and 12 bases lay outside the gene matches. This CDR3 region has 14 residues. Per germline, CDR1 MNHEY and CDR2 SMNVEV (reference sequence). In DNA form, the CDR3 reads TGTGCCAGCGCCAGAGGGGGCAGGGGTGCTGAAGCTTTCTTT. The encoded protein is CASARGGRGAEAFF.

The chain combines TRBV28 with TRBJ2-2; D may be TRBD2 (5 bases). V dropped 2 bases and J dropped 5 bases, with 9 bases sitting between them. Germline CDR1 and CDR2: MDHEN and SYDVKM. The CDR3 extends over 14 amino acids. CDR3 sequence reads: CASSLIGSTGELFF. The CDR3 nucleotides read TGTGCCAGCAGTTTAATAGGGAGTACCGGGGAGCTGTTTTTT.

The chain recombines TRBV10-3 with TRBJ2-1; 13 bases match TRBD2. V shed 10 bases and J 7 bases; nucleotides not matched to a gene: 7. Per the germline V gene, CDR1 is ENHRY and CDR2 is SYGVKD. The CDR3 length is 14 residues. The CDR3 coding sequence is TGTGCCACTTCCGGACTAGCGGGAGTTAATGAGCAGTTCTTC. It codes for CATSGLAGVNEQFF.

The genes are TRBV6-1 and TRBJ2-7; TRBD1 aligns across 8 bases. V lost 3 bases and J lost 4; bases outside the gene matches: 14. Germline CDR1 is MNHNS and CDR2 is SASEGT. CDR3 size: 17 residues. This chain's CDR3 is CASSDSGVYRGIYEQYF. Here the CDR3 DNA reads TGTGCCAGCAGTGATTCGGGCGTGTACAGGGGGATTTACGAGCAGTACTTC.

The chain has TRBV10-3 and TRBJ2-1, with D maybe TRBD2 (6 bases). CDR1 is ENHRY, CDR2 SYGVKD, per germline. V lost 6 bases to trimming and J lost 8 bases, with 14 bases between them. This CDR3 region has 13 residues. CDR3: CAIRRGGYDEQFF. The CDR3 DNA reads TGTGCCATCAGACGTGGGGGGTACGATGAGCAGTTCTTC.

This rearrangement joins TRBV27 to TRBJ2-7, with D perhaps TRBD2 (6 bases). This CDR3 is built from 16 residues. Germline CDR1 and CDR2: MNHEY and SMNVEV (reference sequence). Trimming took 2 bases from V and 6 from J, leaving 20 bases between them. In DNA form, the CDR3 reads TGTGCCAGCAGTTTACGGGGGAAAGGGTTAAAGGCCGAGCAGTACTTC. It is translated as CASSLRGKGLKAEQYF.

The chain has TRBV21-1 and TRBJ1-1; the table calls TRBD1, which could not be checked here. TRBV21-1 is a pseudogene locus. This CDR3 is built from 14 residues. The CDR3 sequence: CASSYRQGSSEAFF. The CDR3 DNA reads TGTGCCAGCAGCTATAGACAGGGTAGTTCTGAAGCTTTCTTT.

The J gene is TRBJ1-2, the V gene TRBV20-1; D ambiguous. The CDR3 spans 11 residues. The V end was cut by 5 bases, the J end by 3 bases, with 7 bases between. The germline V gene encodes CDR1 DFQATT and CDR2 SNEGSKA (reference sequence). Here the CDR3 reads CSAPQDYGYTF. CDR3 bases: TGCAGTGCTCCCCAGGACTATGGCTACACCTTC.

The table lists this clone with a count of one. The gene calls are TRBV4-1 and TRBJ1-6; 7 bases align to TRBD1. Trimming removed 0 bases from V and 9 bases from J; junction bases left unmatched: 17. This CDR3 has 19 residues. Per the germline V gene, CDR1 is MGHRA and CDR2 is YSYEKL. CDR3 DNA: TGCGCCAGCAGCCAAGATATACGACGTGGGCAGGGGGTCAGTTCACCCCTCCACTTT. Protein sequence: CASSQDIRRGQGVSSPLHF.

This sequence joins TRBV13 and TRBJ2-7; 11 nucleotides align to TRBD2. Germline loops: CDR1 PRHDT, CDR2 FYEKMQ (reference sequence). This CDR3 spans 15 amino acids. V trimming: 2 bases; J trimming: 2 bases; junction bases outside the gene matches: 2. The CDR3 protein is CASSLQLAGAYEQYF. CDR3 coding DNA: TGTGCCAGCAGCTTACAACTAGCGGGGGCCTACGAGCAGTACTTC.

V is TRBV7-3 and J is TRBJ2-1; 8 bases are a match to TRBD2. The germline V gene encodes CDR1 SGHTA and CDR2 FQGTGA. V shed 7 bases, J shed 5 bases, and the junction held 10 bases outside the gene matches. The CDR3 extends over 15 amino acids. CDR3 sequence reads: CASTTPGSGDNEQFF. The DNA for the CDR3 is TGTGCCAGCACCACCCCGGGTAGCGGGGACAATGAGCAGTTCTTC.